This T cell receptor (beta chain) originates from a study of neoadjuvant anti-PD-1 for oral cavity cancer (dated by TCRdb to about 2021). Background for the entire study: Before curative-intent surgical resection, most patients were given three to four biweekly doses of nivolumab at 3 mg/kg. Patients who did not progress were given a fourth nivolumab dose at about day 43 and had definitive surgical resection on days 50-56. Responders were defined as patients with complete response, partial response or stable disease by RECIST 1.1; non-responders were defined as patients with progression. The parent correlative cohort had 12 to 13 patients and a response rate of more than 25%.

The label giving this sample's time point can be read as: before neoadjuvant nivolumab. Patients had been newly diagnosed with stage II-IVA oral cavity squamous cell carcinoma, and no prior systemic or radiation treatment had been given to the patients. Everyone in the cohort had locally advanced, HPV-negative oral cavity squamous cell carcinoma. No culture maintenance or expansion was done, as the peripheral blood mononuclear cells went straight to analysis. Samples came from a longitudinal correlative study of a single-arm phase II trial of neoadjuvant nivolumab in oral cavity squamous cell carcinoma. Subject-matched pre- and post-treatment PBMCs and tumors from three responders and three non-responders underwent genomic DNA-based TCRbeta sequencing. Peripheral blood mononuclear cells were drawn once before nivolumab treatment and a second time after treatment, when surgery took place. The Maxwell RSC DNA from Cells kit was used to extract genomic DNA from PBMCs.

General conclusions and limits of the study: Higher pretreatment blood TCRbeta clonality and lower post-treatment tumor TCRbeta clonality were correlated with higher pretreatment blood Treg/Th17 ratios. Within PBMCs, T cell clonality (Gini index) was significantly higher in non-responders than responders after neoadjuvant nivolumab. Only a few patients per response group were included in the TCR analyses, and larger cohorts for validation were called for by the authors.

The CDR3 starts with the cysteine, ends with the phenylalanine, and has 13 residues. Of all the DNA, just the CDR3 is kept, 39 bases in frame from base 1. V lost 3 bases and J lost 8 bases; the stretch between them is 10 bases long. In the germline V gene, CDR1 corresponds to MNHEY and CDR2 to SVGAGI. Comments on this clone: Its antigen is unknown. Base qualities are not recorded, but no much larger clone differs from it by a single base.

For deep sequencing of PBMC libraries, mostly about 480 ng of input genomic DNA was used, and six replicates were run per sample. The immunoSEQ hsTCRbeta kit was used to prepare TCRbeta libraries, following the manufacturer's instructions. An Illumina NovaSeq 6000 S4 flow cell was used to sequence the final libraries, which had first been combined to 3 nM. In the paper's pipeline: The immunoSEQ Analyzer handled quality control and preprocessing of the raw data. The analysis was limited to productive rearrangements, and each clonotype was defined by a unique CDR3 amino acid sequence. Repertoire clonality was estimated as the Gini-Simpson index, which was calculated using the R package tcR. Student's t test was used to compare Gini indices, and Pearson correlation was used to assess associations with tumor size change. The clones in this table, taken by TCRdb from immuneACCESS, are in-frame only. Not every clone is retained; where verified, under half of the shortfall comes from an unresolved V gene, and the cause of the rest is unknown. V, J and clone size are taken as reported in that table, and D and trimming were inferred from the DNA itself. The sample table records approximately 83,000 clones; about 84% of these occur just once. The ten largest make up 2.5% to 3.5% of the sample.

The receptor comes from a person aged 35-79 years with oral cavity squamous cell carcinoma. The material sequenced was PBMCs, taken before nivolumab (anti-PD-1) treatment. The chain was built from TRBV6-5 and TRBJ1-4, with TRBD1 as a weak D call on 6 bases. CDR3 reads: CASSYQRGEKLFF. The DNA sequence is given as TGTGCCAGCAGTTATCAAAGGGGGGAAAAACTGTTTTTT.